This TCR beta chain was retrieved from a study of control samples from healthy donors and cancer patients. As concerns this clone: Within the sample, other DNA sequences also encode this same CDR3.

Method: immunoSEQ multiplex PCR; TCRdb's copy keeps in-frame clones and lacks some. The sample carries 150,000 or so clones, around 96% recorded once. V gave up 3 bases and J gave up 0 bases, with 3 bases separating them. Germline V gene sequence: CDR1 MNHEY, CDR2 SVGAGI. This CDR3 comprises 13 residues. V gene TRBV6-5 combines with J gene TRBJ1-5; D gene unclear. The sequence was obtained from a middle-aged man in good health. The source material was blood. DNA of the CDR3: TGTGCCAGCAGTTATCGTAGCAATCAGCCCCAGCATTTT. Protein sequence: CASSYRSNQPQHF.